This T cell receptor (beta chain) was recorded in a study of cytomegalovirus exposure and HLA in healthy donors. Study-level results: As a later analysis revealed, most CMV-associated TCR beta chains appeared HLA-restricted.

Concerning this clone itself: Antigen specificity is unknown.

Amplification used 60 Vbeta primers and 13 Jbeta primers. Sequencing used immunoSEQ multiplex PCR; TCRdb keeps in-frame clones, though not all of them. The table lists under 250,000 clones, about four fifths of them singletons. Sequences were obtained from PBMCs. This receptor was identified in a woman aged 50 to 60 in good health and CMV-seropositive.

This CDR3 reads CASSFGGLNTEAFF. The CDR3 nucleotides are TGTGCCAGCAGCTTCGGCGGATTAAACACTGAAGCTTTCTTT. The chain couples TRBV5-8 to TRBJ1-1; D is uncertain. The CDR3 loop spans 14 amino acids. V shed 2 bases and J shed 2 bases, with 10 bases lying between them. From germline, CDR1 is SGHTS and CDR2 YDEGEE.